The rows below give T cell receptor beta chains drawn from one sample of a study of blood T cells in healthy people across ages. TCRdb independently ran MiXCR on the 5' RACE reads; one entry per CDR3 protein. The sample contains about 1,600,000 distinct CDR3 sequences, roughly 45% of which appear only once. Sequencing was performed on blood. The receptor source for this set is a woman younger than 35 in good health. Both conserved end residues are part of each CDR3. D genes are given only for firm matches. Not all rows give a size; the values are once, few, many and, for expanded clones, a class.

d_gene	abundance	v_gene	j_gene	CDR3aa	CDR3nt
NA	few	TRBV6-5	TRBJ2-5	CASSPRTLSAQYF	TGTGCCAGCAGTCCCCGGACTCTGTCGGCCCAGTACTTC
TRBD1	few	TRBV29-1	TRBJ2-1	CSSRGTGDFSSYNEQFF	TGCAGCTCCCGGGGGACAGGCGACTTCAGCTCCTACAATGAGCAGTTCTTC
TRBD2	NA	TRBV12-3/TRBV12-4	TRBJ2-3	CASSPRRGATDAQYF	TGTGCCAGCAGCCCTCGGCGGGGGGCCACAGATGCGCAGTATTTT
NA	NA	TRBV12-3/TRBV12-4	TRBJ2-7	CASSLRGAELEQYF	TGTGCCAGCAGCCTTCGAGGAGCGGAGCTCGAGCAGTACTTC
TRBD1	NA	TRBV28	TRBJ1-5	CASSSTGVNQPQHF	TGTGCCAGCAGTTCAACAGGGGTAAATCAGCCCCAGCATTTT
NA	NA	TRBV25-1	TRBJ2-7	CASSGLRAYNEQYF	TGTGCCAGCAGTGGTCTACGAGCTTACAATGAGCAGTACTTC
NA	NA	TRBV16	TRBJ2-1	CASSQFWDNEQFF	TGTGCCAGCAGCCAATTTTGGGACAATGAGCAGTTCTTC
NA	NA	TRBV2	TRBJ1-5	CASLSGGAPNQPQHF	TGTGCCAGCCTTTCGGGGGGGGCTCCGAATCAGCCCCAGCATTTT
TRBD1	NA	TRBV27	TRBJ1-1	CASRTTGGSTEAFF	TGTGCCAGCAGGACTACAGGGGGTAGCACTGAAGCTTTCTTT
NA	NA	TRBV5-5	TRBJ1-1	CASSLVGHWNTEAFF	TGTGCCAGCAGCTTGGTGGGACATTGGAACACTGAAGCTTTCTTT
NA	few	TRBV6-5	TRBJ1-4	CATSAFGEKLFF	TGTGCCACCTCGGCTTTCGGTGAAAAACTGTTTTTT
NA	NA	TRBV12-3/TRBV12-4	TRBJ1-2	CASSSQVYGYTF	TGTGCCAGCAGCTCACAGGTCTATGGCTACACCTTC
NA	once	TRBV9	TRBJ2-2	CASSVVEGSRDYTGELFF	TGTGCCAGCAGCGTAGTGGAAGGTTCACGAGATTACACCGGGGAGCTGTTTTTT
TRBD1	few	TRBV12-3/TRBV12-4	TRBJ1-4	CASSLGTGKYLEKLFF	TGTGCCAGCAGTTTAGGGACAGGAAAGTATCTGGAAAAACTGTTTTTT
TRBD1	NA	TRBV12-3/TRBV12-4	TRBJ2-7	CASSPPVSGGPYEQYF	TGTGCCAGCAGTCCTCCCGTCTCAGGGGGTCCCTACGAGCAGTACTTC
TRBD1	NA	TRBV28	TRBJ1-5	CASSGTGAGNQPQHF	TGTGCCAGCAGTGGGACAGGGGCTGGGAATCAGCCCCAGCATTTT
NA	NA	TRBV21-1	TRBJ1-5	CAGDRPLNQPQHF	TGTGCCGGAGACAGGCCACTCAATCAGCCCCAGCATTTT
NA	NA	TRBV11-2	TRBJ2-3	CASSLVRSARGSTDTQYF	TGTGCCAGCAGCTTAGTCAGATCCGCGAGGGGGAGCACAGATACGCAGTATTTT
NA	NA	TRBV7-6	TRBJ2-7	CASSLARYNEQYF	TGTGCCAGCAGCTTAGCCCGCTACAATGAGCAGTACTTC
TRBD2	NA	TRBV5-6	TRBJ2-6	CASSLGTSGRVAGANVLTF	TGTGCCAGCAGCTTGGGGACTAGCGGGAGGGTAGCTGGGGCCAACGTCCTGACTTTC
TRBD2	NA	TRBV27	TRBJ2-3	CASSLGLAGTSSTDTQYF	TGTGCCAGCAGTTTAGGACTAGCGGGAACTTCTAGCACAGATACGCAGTATTTT
NA	many	TRBV20-1	TRBJ2-1	CSAPGRNNEQFF	TGCAGTGCCCCGGGGCGGAACAATGAGCAGTTCTTC
NA	NA	TRBV14	TRBJ1-2	CASSQAEVPPIGYGYTF	TGTGCCAGCAGCCAAGCAGAGGTGCCTCCGATAGGTTATGGCTACACCTTC
NA	once	TRBV3-1	TRBJ1-1	CAGSQARNTEAFF	TGTGCCGGCAGCCAAGCGAGGAACACTGAAGCTTTCTTT
TRBD1	NA	TRBV4-2	TRBJ2-5	CASSQAKGQGYEQYF	TGTGCCAGCAGCCAAGCGAAGGGACAGGGGTATGAGCAGTACTTC
NA	once	TRBV27	TRBJ2-3	CASKRAGLTDTQYF	TGTGCCAGCAAAAGGGCGGGACTCACAGATACGCAGTATTTT
TRBD1	NA	TRBV6-1	TRBJ2-3	CASSEGGRGRDTQYF	TGTGCCAGCAGTGAAGGCGGCAGGGGGCGAGATACGCAGTATTTT
NA	NA	TRBV2	TRBJ2-3	CVSCGLSTDTQYF	TGTGTCAGCTGCGGCCTCAGCACAGATACGCAGTATTTT
TRBD2	NA	TRBV6-6	TRBJ2-7	CASRKAGVYEQYF	TGTGCCAGCAGGAAGGCGGGGGTTTACGAGCAGTACTTC
TRBD2	NA	TRBV5-1	TRBJ2-7	CASSLGVLADSYEQYF	TGCGCCAGCAGCTTGGGGGTACTAGCGGACTCCTACGAGCAGTACTTC
NA	NA	TRBV6-5	TRBJ2-7	CADDPTGRYEQYF	TGTGCCGACGACCCCACAGGTCGCTACGAGCAGTACTTC
NA	NA	TRBV27	TRBJ2-3	CASSFQVGDTQYF	TGTGCCAGCAGTTTTCAGGTTGGAGATACGCAGTATTTT
TRBD2	few	TRBV5-1	TRBJ2-7	CASSLTSGREYEQYF	TGCGCCAGCAGCCTAACTAGCGGGAGGGAGTACGAGCAGTACTTC
NA	few	TRBV20-1	TRBJ2-1	CSARATYNEQFF	TGCAGTGCTAGAGCTACCTACAATGAGCAGTTCTTC
TRBD1	NA	TRBV7-9	TRBJ2-7	CASSSGTDSHEQYF	TGTGCCAGCAGCTCTGGGACAGACTCACACGAGCAGTACTTC
TRBD1	NA	TRBV20-1	TRBJ1-6	CSARVPGGDNSPLHF	TGCAGTGCTAGAGTCCCAGGGGGCGATAATTCACCCCTCCACTTT
TRBD1	NA	TRBV6-5	TRBJ2-3	CASSSGTGSHTQYF	TGTGCCAGCAGTTCCGGGACAGGTTCACATACGCAGTATTTT
NA	NA	TRBV6-1	TRBJ1-2	CASGESGVFGYTF	TGTGCCAGCGGTGAAAGTGGGGTCTTCGGCTACACCTTC
NA	few	TRBV6-5	TRBJ2-4	CASSYSGAGVGNIQYF	TGTGCCAGCAGTTACTCGGGGGCTGGGGTAGGGAACATTCAGTACTTC
NA	few	TRBV29-1	TRBJ1-2	CSVRMSGQGYGYTF	TGCAGCGTTCGCATGTCGGGCCAGGGCTATGGCTACACCTTC
NA	NA	TRBV4-1	TRBJ2-3	CANSQDRASGTDTQYF	TGCGCCAACAGCCAAGATCGGGCTAGCGGCACAGATACGCAGTATTTT
TRBD1	NA	TRBV10-2	TRBJ1-1	CASSGQGTTEAFF	TGCGCCAGCAGTGGACAGGGGACGACTGAAGCTTTCTTT
NA	NA	TRBV6-2/TRBV6-3	TRBJ2-7	CAGSYFGRAEQYF	TGTGCCGGCAGTTACTTTGGGCGAGCCGAGCAGTACTTC
NA	NA	TRBV15	TRBJ2-5	CATSRASEETQYF	TGTGCCACCAGCAGAGCTAGCGAGGAGACCCAGTACTTC
NA	NA	TRBV28	TRBJ2-1	CATLDNEQFF	TGTGCCACCCTTGATAATGAGCAGTTCTTC
NA	few	TRBV20-1	TRBJ2-7	CSASQGGGREQYF	TGCAGTGCTAGTCAGGGTGGGGGGCGCGAGCAGTACTTC
NA	NA	TRBV6-5	TRBJ2-1	CASTGPSVSNEQFF	TGTGCCAGCACCGGACCCTCGGTGTCCAATGAGCAGTTCTTC
NA	NA	TRBV7-9	TRBJ2-7	CASSLDGTKKQYF	TGTGCCAGCAGCTTGGATGGGACAAAAAAGCAGTACTTC
NA	NA	TRBV6-2/TRBV6-3	TRBJ2-1	CASSFDPANEQFF	TGTGCCAGCAGTTTTGACCCGGCAAATGAGCAGTTCTTC